One sample yielded the 26 T cell receptor beta chains listed below, sequenced in a study of CD8 T cells in Susac syndrome. Reverse transcription of about 0.5 to 1 ug RNA used random hexamers. TCRdb re-called the immunoSEQ multiplex PCR reads through MiXCR, storing one row per CDR3 protein. The repertoire holds roughly 110,000 distinct CDR3 sequences, roughly 94% seen once, with around 0.41% in the top ten. What was sequenced was CD8+ T cells from PBMCs. The receptors here all came from a human donor with Susac syndrome.

The chain joins TRBV5-8 to TRBJ2-5; tentative D call: TRBD1 (5 bases). V shed 2 bases and J shed 1 base, with 9 bases lying between them. The V gene's germline CDR1 is SGHTS and CDR2 YDEGEE. This CDR3 contains 14 residues. CDR3 nucleotide sequence: TGTGCCAGCAGCTTTACCGACAGCCAAGAGACCCAGTACTTC. This gives the protein CASSFTDSQETQYF.

The chain couples TRBV3-1 to TRBJ2-1, with D perhaps TRBD1 (6 bases). Per germline, CDR1 LGHDT and CDR2 YNNKEL (reference sequence). Trimming left V 4 bases short and J 3 bases short, with 16 bases between. The CDR3 runs to 16 residues. CDR3 sequence reads: CASSPVGRGGYNEQFF. For the CDR3, the DNA is TGTGCCAGCAGCCCGGTAGGTAGAGGGGGCTACAATGAGCAGTTCTTC.

This chain uses TRBV7-6 with TRBJ2-7; D possibly uses TRBD1 or TRBD2 (5 bases each). Trimming left V 6 bases short and J 2 bases short, with 17 bases between. This CDR3 has 15 amino acids. Germline V gene data show CDR1 as SGHVS and CDR2 as FNYEAQ. CDR3 sequence (DNA): TGTGCCAGCAGTCCCTCCGTCGAGGGGACCTACGAGCAGTACTTC. This encodes CASSPSVEGTYEQYF.

This clonotype was detected only once. This chain links TRBV15 with TRBJ2-7; 7 bases align to TRBD1. J lost 5 bases, V lost 2 bases, and 12 bases had no gene match. CDR1 is LNHNV, CDR2 YYDKDF, per germline (reference sequence). There are 16 residues in the CDR3. CDR3 sequence (DNA): TGTGCCACCAGCAGACCAAACCTGACAGGGACCCACGAGCAGTACTTC. It encodes CATSRPNLTGTHEQYF. The complete variable domain, with remaining parts taken from reference TRBV15 and TRBJ2-7, reads DAMVIQNPRYQVTQFGKPVTLSCSQTLNHNVMYWYQQKSSQAPKLLFHYYDKDFNNEADTPDNFQSRRPNTSFCFLDIRSPGLGDTAMYLCATSRPNLTGTHEQYFGPGTRLTVT.

This sequence joins TRBV6-6 and TRBJ2-3; 9 nucleotides line up with TRBD2. The CDR3 spans 14 residues. V dropped 6 bases and J dropped 3; count of bases not matched to a gene: 4. CDR1 is MNHNY, CDR2 SVGAGI, per germline (reference sequence). CDR3 region: CASSSTSGTDTQYF. DNA of the CDR3: TGTGCCAGCAGCTCGACTAGCGGAACAGATACGCAGTATTTT.

This sequence joins TRBV6-5 and TRBJ2-1; TRBD2 matches at 12 bases. The CDR3 consists of 16 residues. The J segment lost 8 bases and the V segment lost 0 bases, leaving 5 bases of the junction unmatched. CDR1 MNHEY and CDR2 SVGAGI come from the germline V gene. For the CDR3, the DNA is TGTGCCAGCAGTTACTCCACTAGCGGGGGGAGGGATGAGCAGTTCTTC. The encoded protein is CASSYSTSGGRDEQFF.

This clonotype was detected once. This chain joins TRBV20-1 and TRBJ2-1, with D unclear. This CDR3 region has 14 residues. The V end was cut by 3 bases, the J end by 9 bases, with 18 bases between. Germline V gene lookup returns CDR1 DFQATT and CDR2 SNEGSKA (reference sequence). The CDR3 region is CSASPNPSAAEQFF. The CDR3 nucleotides are TGCAGTGCTAGCCCCAATCCCAGCGCGGCTGAGCAGTTCTTC.

This clonotype appeared a single time. This chain joins TRBV5-4 and TRBJ2-7; 10 bases map to TRBD2. The V and J ends lost 3 bases and 6 bases, in that order; junction bases with no gene match: 9. Germline V gives CDR1 SGHNT, CDR2 YYREEE (reference sequence). This CDR3 comprises 15 residues. The chain's CDR3 is CASSSLAGGPSEQYF. The CDR3 bases are TGTGCCAGCAGCTCGTTAGCGGGGGGCCCCTCCGAGCAGTACTTC.

The gene calls are TRBV7-8 and TRBJ2-5; 8 positions agree with TRBD2. The CDR3 loop spans 15 amino acids. The V and J ends lost 1 base and 5 bases, in that order; junction bases with no gene match: 6. Germline V gene sequence: CDR1 SGHVS, CDR2 FQNEAQ. The CDR3 DNA sequence: TGTGCCAGCAGCTTAGACACGGGGGGGCGGGAGACCCAGTACTTC. Residues: CASSLDTGGRETQYF.

The genes are TRBV2 and TRBJ2-7; 9 bases match TRBD1. This CDR3 spans 16 amino acids. After removal of 1 base from V and 9 bases from J, the junction contained 13 bases not matched to a gene. In germline, CDR1 is SNHLY, CDR2 FYNNEI. CDR3 residues: CASSEVSGTGSSGQYF. Written as DNA, the CDR3 is TGTGCCAGCAGTGAAGTCTCCGGGACAGGGTCCTCGGGGCAGTACTTC. Variable domain in full (rest from reference TRBV2 and TRBJ2-7): EPEVTQTPSHQVTQMGQEVILRCVPISNHLYFYWYRQILGQKVEFLVSFYNNEISEKSEIFDDQFSVERPDGSNFTLKIRSTKLEDSAMYFCASSEVSGTGSSGQYFGPGTRLTVT.

The chain recombines TRBV3-1 with TRBJ1-5; TRBD1 is a possible D gene (5 bases). V gave up 7 bases and J gave up 6 bases, with 19 bases separating them. CDR1 and CDR2 (germline): LGHDT, YNNKEL (reference sequence). The CDR3 sequence is 15 residues long. CDR3: CASIPAIRAIQPQHF. In DNA, the CDR3 is TGTGCCAGCATCCCCGCTATCAGGGCGATTCAGCCCCAGCATTTT.

The chain uses TRBV6-2 or TRBV6-3 and TRBJ1-2; tentative D call: TRBD1 (6 bases). Trimming left V 5 bases short and J 1 base short, with 14 bases between. Germline V gene lookup returns CDR1 MNHEY and CDR2 SVGEGT. The CDR3 runs 15 residues. CDR3 nucleotides: TGTGCCAGCAGTCTCCGTCAGGGGATTAACTATGGCTACACCTTC. This translates into CASSLRQGINYGYTF.

The V call is TRBV2, the J call TRBJ2-7; no clear D gene. Trimming stripped 4 bases from V and 6 bases from J, with 10 bases between. CDR1 is SNHLY, CDR2 FYNNEI, per germline. The CDR3 is 12 amino acids. CDR3 sequence reads: CASSGVRGEQYF. The CDR3 nucleotides read TGTGCCAGCAGTGGAGTCAGAGGCGAGCAGTACTTC.

This rearrangement joins TRBV7-9 to TRBJ2-1; D is uncertain. V was pared by 2 bases and J by 3 bases, with 8 bases between. The CDR3 sequence is 14 residues long. CDR1 is SEHNR and CDR2 is FQNEAQ in the germline V gene (reference sequence). The CDR3 protein is CASSLMQDYNEQFF. CDR3 in DNA: TGTGCCAGCAGCTTAATGCAGGACTACAATGAGCAGTTCTTC.

This clonotype has only a few counts. The chain uses TRBV7-9 and TRBJ1-6; no reliable D call. There are 14 residues in the CDR3. Between the trimmed V and J ends, which lost 4 bases and 10 bases, there was a span of 14 bases. Germline V gene data show CDR1 as SEHNR and CDR2 as FQNEAQ (reference sequence). This chain's CDR3 is CASSSGSANSPLHF. CDR3 in DNA: TGTGCCAGCAGCTCCGGGTCCGCCAACTCACCCCTCCACTTT.

This clonotype was seen once. The V call is TRBV7-9, the J call TRBJ2-7; 14 bases match TRBD2. The CDR3 is 13 residues long. Germline trimming cut 10 bases from V and 5 bases from J; bases unmatched to any gene: 4. Germline CDR1 SEHNR, CDR2 FQNEAQ (reference sequence). The CDR3 region is CATPGLAGDEQYF. The CDR3 DNA sequence: TGTGCCACTCCGGGACTAGCGGGGGACGAGCAGTACTTC.

The chain links TRBV6-2 or TRBV6-3 to TRBJ1-5; D is uncertain. The CDR3 sequence is 13 residues long. With 5 bases removed from V and 4 bases from J, the gap between germline ends came to 9 bases. Germline V gene lookup returns CDR1 MNHEY and CDR2 SVGEGT. CDR3 loop: CASSPGWNQPQHF. The DNA for the CDR3 is TGTGCCAGCAGTCCCGGGTGGAATCAGCCCCAGCATTTT.

The chain joins TRBV6-2 or TRBV6-3 to TRBJ2-3; TRBD2 is a possible D gene (6 bases). The CDR3 is 18 amino acids. Germline V lookup: CDR1 MNHEY, CDR2 SVGEGT. V lost 2 bases and J lost 4, with 22 bases in between. CDR3 amino acids: CASSYPIRLGGKADTQYF. CDR3 DNA sequence: TGTGCCAGCAGTTACCCTATCCGATTGGGCGGGAAGGCAGATACGCAGTATTTT.

The chain uses TRBV11-2 and TRBJ1-3; D remains ambiguous. The length of the CDR3 is 11 residues. V lost 5 bases, J lost 3 bases, and 2 bases lay in between. In germline, CDR1 is SGHAT, CDR2 FQNNGV. CDR3 residues: CASSNGNTIYF. The CDR3 DNA reads TGTGCCAGCAGCAATGGAAACACCATATATTTT.

The J gene is TRBJ1-1, the V gene TRBV9, with TRBD1 matching 8 bases. V was pared by 3 bases and J by 4 bases, with 5 bases of the junction left unmatched. CDR1 is SGDLS and CDR2 is YYNGEE in the germline V gene. The CDR3 covers 14 residues. The DNA of the CDR3 is TGTGCCAGCAGCGAGGACAGGGAGTCCACTGAAGCTTTCTTT. Protein: CASSEDRESTEAFF.

The chain carries TRBV27 and TRBJ2-3; D perhaps matches TRBD2 (6 bases). The CDR3 length is 11 residues. Germline V gene sequence: CDR1 MNHEY, CDR2 SMNVEV (reference sequence). Deletions cut 6 bases from V and 12 bases from J, with 13 bases between. Here the CDR3 reads CASRGGPAQYF. For the CDR3, the DNA is TGTGCCAGCAGGGGGGGTCCAGCACAGTATTTT.

This clonotype was detected once. V gene TRBV27 combines with J gene TRBJ2-3; possibly TRBD1 for D (6 bases). The length of the CDR3 is 14 residues. V was trimmed by 5 bases and J by 3 bases, leaving 12 bases between them. Germline V gene sequence: CDR1 MNHEY, CDR2 SMNVEV (reference sequence). In DNA, the CDR3 is TGTGCCAGCAGTCCGCGACAGGAGACAGATACGCAGTATTTT. This gives the protein CASSPRQETDTQYF.

The CDR3 DNA reads as TGCAGTGCTAGAGATCTTGGACAGGGCTATGAGCAGTTCTTC. Amino acid sequence: CSARDLGQGYEQFF. The genes are TRBV20-1 and TRBJ2-1; 8 nucleotides match TRBD1. V dropped 0 bases and J dropped 8; count of bases not matched to a gene: 6. This CDR3 is built from 14 residues. Germline CDR1 and CDR2: DFQATT and SNEGSKA (reference sequence).

The chain carries TRBV4-1 and TRBJ1-5; D perhaps matches TRBD1 (6 bases). Trimming stripped 1 base from V and 5 bases from J, with 12 bases between. Germline assignment: CDR1 MGHRA and CDR2 YSYEKL. The CDR3 has 15 amino acids. The CDR3 DNA is TGCGCCAGCAGCCAAGCAGGGGACGGTCATCAGCCCCAGCATTTT. Translated: CASSQAGDGHQPQHF.

This clonotype was counted once. The chain combines TRBV20-1 with TRBJ2-7, with D perhaps matching TRBD1 or TRBD2 (6 bases each). Trimming removed 3 bases from V and 3 bases from J, with 15 bases in between. Germline assignment: CDR1 DFQATT and CDR2 SNEGSKA (reference sequence). There are 14 residues in the CDR3. CDR3 sequence (DNA): TGCAGTGCTAGCCCCGATAGGGGGGTCTACGAGCAGTACTTC. It is translated as CSASPDRGVYEQYF.

The gene calls are TRBV27 and TRBJ2-7; D unresolved. V was cut by 4 bases and J by 2 bases, with 12 bases left in between. CDR3 length: 14 amino acids. In germline, CDR1 is MNHEY, CDR2 SMNVEV (reference sequence). Written as DNA, the CDR3 is TGTGCCAGCAGTTCTGGACCCCGGGCCTACGAGCAGTACTTC. Its protein is CASSSGPRAYEQYF.